A single sample is the source of the 30 T cell receptor beta chains below, sequenced in a study of cytomegalovirus exposure and HLA in healthy donors. Sequencing used immunoSEQ multiplex PCR; TCRdb keeps in-frame clones, though not all of them. Of under 250,000 clones in the sample, 80% to 90% were seen once. Source material: PBMCs. These receptors all stem from a man aged 18 to 30 in good health and CMV-seronegative.

The chain carries TRBV6-5 and TRBJ2-3, with TRBD2 matching over 9 bases. The ends lost 2 bases at V and 4 bases at J; junction bases unmatched: 4. Per the germline V gene, CDR1 is MNHEY and CDR2 is SVGAGI. This CDR3 spans 15 amino acids. Written as DNA, the CDR3 is TGTGCCAGCAGTTACGCGGGAGGGCCCCCAGATACGCAGTATTTT. Residues: CASSYAGGPPDTQYF.

The V call is TRBV4-3, the J call TRBJ2-5, with 8 bases matching TRBD2. Trimming took 0 bases from V and 5 from J; bases not matched to a gene: 5. The CDR3 extends over 15 amino acids. From germline, CDR1 is LGHNA and CDR2 YSLEER. The CDR3 DNA is TGCGCCAGCAGCCAAGAGGGGACTAGATTTGAGACCCAGTACTTC. The encoded protein is CASSQEGTRFETQYF.

The chain uses TRBV9 and TRBJ1-2, with unresolved D. Trimming removed 0 bases from V and 10 bases from J, with 13 bases in between. Germline values: CDR1 SGDLS, CDR2 YYNGEE. The CDR3 is 13 amino acids. The CDR3 DNA sequence: TGTGCCAGCAGCGTAGCCCCACAAGGAGACTACACCTTC. This encodes CASSVAPQGDYTF.

V gene TRBV30 combines with J gene TRBJ1-1, with D possibly being TRBD1 (6 bases). Germline assignment: CDR1 GTSNPN and CDR2 SVGIG (reference sequence). The CDR3 runs 16 residues. V was clipped by 3 bases and J by 7 bases, with 24 bases between them. The CDR3 sequence: CAWSQEPGRGALEAFF. DNA of the CDR3: TGTGCCTGGAGCCAAGAACCGGGACGGGGGGCCCTTGAAGCTTTCTTT.

The gene calls are TRBV28 and TRBJ1-5; D is possibly TRBD1 (5 bases). This CDR3 spans 14 amino acids. The V and J ends lost 3 bases and 3 bases respectively, with 9 bases between them. The germline CDR1 and CDR2 sequences are MDHEN and SYDVKM. Here the CDR3 reads CASSLGPINQPQHF. CDR3 coding DNA: TGTGCCAGCAGTTTGGGGCCGATCAATCAGCCCCAGCATTTT.

The chain is built from TRBV21-1 and TRBJ1-4; TRBD1, the table's D call, lacks a check against the DNA. TRBV21-1 is shown as a pseudogene. The CDR3 spans 15 residues. The CDR3 DNA follows: TGTGCCAGCAGCAAAGTGGGCGTCGTGAGTGAAAAACTGTTTTTT. Protein sequence: CASSKVGVVSEKLFF.

The chain uses TRBV2 and TRBJ2-5, with D possibly matching TRBD1 (5 bases). Germline CDR1 SNHLY, CDR2 FYNNEI. CDR3 size: 13 residues. Deletions cut 6 bases from V and 4 bases from J, with 12 bases between. The DNA of the CDR3 is TGTGCCAGCAGACAACAGGCTGCAGAGACCCAGTACTTC. Its protein product is CASRQQAAETQYF.

The chain carries TRBV5-4 and TRBJ2-3, with TRBD2 matching 8 bases. CDR3 length equals 15 residues. V trimming: 2 bases; J trimming: 4 bases; junction bases outside the gene matches: 6. Germline loops: CDR1 SGHNT, CDR2 YYREEE (reference sequence). The CDR3 DNA reads as TGTGCCAGCAGCTTACCGGGGGGGGCCCCAGATACGCAGTATTTT. It is translated as CASSLPGGAPDTQYF.

This clone turned up a few times. V is TRBV19 and J is TRBJ1-2, with unresolved D. V gave up 11 bases and J gave up 4 bases, with 5 bases separating them. The CDR3 contains 9 residues. Per the germline V gene, CDR1 is LNHDA and CDR2 is SQIVND (reference sequence). The CDR3 sequence: CAASYGYTF. The CDR3 nucleotides read TGTGCCGCCAGCTATGGCTACACCTTC.

The chain links TRBV27 to TRBJ1-4; 10 bases match TRBD1. The CDR3 length is 15 residues. The J segment lost 6 bases and the V segment lost 5 bases, leaving 6 bases of the junction unmatched. Germline-derived CDR1 and CDR2 are MNHEY and SMNVEV (reference sequence). The CDR3 loop reads CASSRYGTGDEKLFF. In DNA, the CDR3 is TGTGCCAGCAGTCGGTACGGGACAGGGGATGAAAAACTGTTTTTT.

The genes are TRBV12-5 and TRBJ1-5; D is uncertain. V lost 3 bases and J 4 bases, leaving 10 bases between the germline ends. This CDR3 has 14 amino acids. Germline CDR1 is LGHNT and CDR2 is FRNRAP. CDR3 bases: TGTGCTAGTGGTTTCAATGCGGGAAATCAGCCCCAGCATTTT. Amino acid sequence: CASGFNAGNQPQHF.

V gene TRBV5-1 combines with J gene TRBJ2-3; D is undetermined. The CDR3 has 15 residues. CDR1 is SGHRS and CDR2 is YFSETQ in the germline V gene. The V end lost 1 base, the J end lost 0 bases, and 9 bases lay between the germline ends. The CDR3 region has the DNA TGCGCCAGCAGCTTGCGGAGCCATAGCACAGATACGCAGTATTTT. Protein sequence: CASSLRSHSTDTQYF.

The genes are TRBV4-3 and TRBJ2-7; D not certain. CDR1 is LGHNA and CDR2 is YSLEER in the germline V gene. The V and J ends lost 8 bases and 2 bases respectively, with 4 bases between them. This CDR3 is built from 10 residues. The CDR3 spells CASGAYEQYF. CDR3 in DNA: TGCGCCAGCGGAGCCTACGAGCAGTACTTC.

This rearrangement joins TRBV4-1 to TRBJ2-7; 9 nucleotides line up with TRBD1. This CDR3 region has 17 residues. Trimming cost V 0 bases and J 4 bases; bases outside gene matches: 10. The V gene's germline CDR1 is MGHRA and CDR2 YSYEKL. The CDR3 protein is CASSQESPAQGAYEQYF. In DNA form, the CDR3 reads TGCGCCAGCAGCCAAGAAAGTCCCGCACAGGGGGCGTACGAGCAGTACTTC.

This clone was seen once. V is TRBV6-5 and J is TRBJ2-1; unclear D gene. CDR1 is MNHEY, CDR2 SVGAGI, per germline. This CDR3 is 11 amino acids long. V shed 9 bases and J shed 6 bases, with 9 bases lying between them. The CDR3 region is CASYSLNEQFF. CDR3 DNA: TGTGCCAGTTACTCGCTCAATGAGCAGTTCTTC.

The chain is built from TRBV7-6 and TRBJ2-1, with TRBD1 identical over 10 bases. V lost 3 bases and J lost 9; bases outside the gene matches: 14. The CDR3 sequence is 17 residues long. Germline V gene sequence: CDR1 SGHVS, CDR2 FNYEAQ. CDR3 nucleotides: TGTGCCAGCAGCTTCACACACCGGGACAGGGGAAGTGGTGAGCAGTTCTTC. Its translation: CASSFTHRDRGSGEQFF. Full variable domain (rest looked up from reference TRBV7-6 and TRBJ2-1): GAGVSQSPRYKVTKRGQDVALRCDPISGHVSLYWYRQALGQGPEFLTYFNYEAQQDKSGLPNDRFSAERPEGSISTLTIQRTEQRDSAMYRCASSFTHRDRGSGEQFFGPGTRLTVL.

The V gene is TRBV15, the J gene TRBJ2-7; TRBD1 agrees at 7 bases. Per the germline V gene, CDR1 is LNHNV and CDR2 is YYDKDF (reference sequence). The CDR3 is 13 residues long. Trimming at V came to 3 bases and at J to 7 bases, leaving 6 bases not matched to a gene. CDR3 in amino acids: CATSSDRAGEQYF. CDR3 sequence (DNA): TGTGCCACCAGCAGTGACAGGGCAGGTGAGCAGTACTTC. Looking up the rest from reference TRBV15 and TRBJ2-7 gives the full variable domain: DAMVIQNPRYQVTQFGKPVTLSCSQTLNHNVMYWYQQKSSQAPKLLFHYYDKDFNNEADTPDNFQSRRPNTSFCFLDIRSPGLGDTAMYLCATSSDRAGEQYFGPGTRLTVT.

The genes are TRBV7-2 and TRBJ2-7; 7 bases agree with TRBD1. Germline values: CDR1 SGHTA, CDR2 FQGNSA. CDR3 length equals 14 residues. The J segment lost 4 bases and the V segment lost 1 base, leaving 4 bases of the junction unmatched. In DNA form, the CDR3 reads TGTGCCAGCAGCTTAGTGACAGGGAAATACGAGCAGTACTTC. It specifies CASSLVTGKYEQYF.

V is TRBV25-1 and J is TRBJ2-7, with a weak D call TRBD2 (6 bases). Germline CDR1 is MGHDK and CDR2 is SYGVNS. V was cut by 1 base and J by 1 base, with 11 bases left in between. The length of the CDR3 is 15 residues. In DNA, the CDR3 is TGTGCCAGCAGTGAATCGGAGGGCCGATCCTACGAGCAGTACTTC. This encodes CASSESEGRSYEQYF.

The chain employs TRBV7-2 and TRBJ2-2, with 12 bases that match TRBD2. V was clipped by 5 bases and J by 3 bases; unmatched bases: 7. The CDR3 runs to 17 residues. Germline CDR1 is SGHTA and CDR2 is FQGNSA. In nucleotides, the CDR3 is TGTGCCAGCAGCCCACTAGCGGGAGGTCAGGACACCGGGGAGCTGTTTTTT. It encodes CASSPLAGGQDTGELFF.

The rearrangement links TRBV7-6 to TRBJ1-4; D gene unclear. This CDR3 contains 15 residues. The V gene's germline CDR1 is SGHVS and CDR2 FNYEAQ. Deletions cut 1 base from V and 8 bases from J, with 14 bases between. CDR3 DNA sequence: TGTGCCAGCAGCTTAGAGTTACTTGATCGGGAAAAACTGTTTTTT. This codes for CASSLELLDREKLFF. The whole variable domain, remainder taken from reference TRBV7-6 and TRBJ1-4, is GAGVSQSPRYKVTKRGQDVALRCDPISGHVSLYWYRQALGQGPEFLTYFNYEAQQDKSGLPNDRFSAERPEGSISTLTIQRTEQRDSAMYRCASSLELLDREKLFFGSGTQLSVL.

This chain joins TRBV5-3 and TRBJ1-6, with 8 bases lining up with TRBD1. TRBV5-3 is an open reading frame whose function is uncertain. V trimming: 9 bases; J trimming: 7 bases; junction bases outside the gene matches: 6. This CDR3 comprises 13 residues. CDR3 bases: TGTGCCACCCCGGACAGGGAGAATTCACCCCTCCACTTT. It specifies CATPDRENSPLHF.

The chain links TRBV7-3 to TRBJ2-1, with a tentative D call TRBD1 (5 bases). Trimming cost V 2 bases and J 9 bases, with 11 bases left between them. CDR1 SGHTA and CDR2 FQGTGA come from the germline V gene. The CDR3 totals 13 residues. The CDR3 DNA reads as TGTGCCAGCAGCTTACAGGGAATTACTGAGCAGTTCTTC. It yields the protein CASSLQGITEQFF.

This clone was seen once. The V call is TRBV19, the J call TRBJ2-1, with unresolved D. Per germline, CDR1 LNHDA and CDR2 SQIVND (reference sequence). V shed 6 bases and J shed 2 bases, with 14 bases lying between them. The CDR3 runs to 15 residues. The CDR3: CASRVGGYPYNEQFF. The CDR3 DNA sequence: TGTGCCAGTAGAGTCGGCGGATACCCCTACAATGAGCAGTTCTTC.

J is TRBJ1-3 and V is TRBV4-1; no definite D call. V was clipped by 2 bases and J by 1 base, with 12 bases between them. The CDR3 spans 16 residues. CDR1 is MGHRA and CDR2 is YSYEKL in the germline V gene. The CDR3 loop reads CASSQRPTTSGNTIYF. Here the CDR3 DNA reads TGCGCCAGCAGCCAACGCCCTACCACTTCTGGAAACACCATATATTTT.

The J gene is TRBJ2-3, the V gene TRBV11-2, with no clear D. The CDR3 length is 13 residues. V was pared by 0 bases and J by 5 bases, with 6 bases between. Per germline, CDR1 SGHAT and CDR2 FQNNGV. The CDR3 nucleotides read TGTGCCAGCAGCTTAGATCCCCGAGATACGCAGTATTTT. It is translated as CASSLDPRDTQYF.

This clone was seen just once. This chain links TRBV6-1 with TRBJ1-3, with D perhaps matching TRBD1 (5 bases). Trimming removed 8 bases at V and 9 bases at J, with 17 bases between. CDR1 and CDR2 from the germline V gene are MNHNS and SASEGT. The CDR3 totals 13 residues. The DNA of the CDR3 is TGTGCCAGCGGGGCGCCTATGGGGCCCACCATATATTTT. Translated: CASGAPMGPTIYF.

Only a few counts were recorded for this clone. The identical CDR3 is also encoded by other nucleotide sequences in the sample. The chain has TRBV11-2 and TRBJ2-7; no definite D call. Germline loops: CDR1 SGHAT, CDR2 FQNNGV. V lost 0 bases, J lost 3 bases, and 6 bases lay in between. The CDR3 length is 13 residues. DNA of the CDR3: TGTGCCAGCAGCTTAGATGGCGGCTACGAGCAGTACTTC. Its protein product is CASSLDGGYEQYF.

The table lists this clone with a few counts. V gene TRBV7-9 combines with J gene TRBJ2-7; perhaps TRBD1 as D (6 bases). V was clipped by 5 bases and J by 3 bases, with 23 bases between them. Germline lookup yields CDR1 SEHNR and CDR2 FQNEAQ (reference sequence). The CDR3 is made up of 17 amino acids. Here the CDR3 DNA reads TGTGCCAGCAGCGCCGCCGTGGGGGACCGAGGGGGCTACGAGCAGTACTTC. Translated, it gives CASSAAVGDRGGYEQYF.

This chain links TRBV11-3 with TRBJ2-7; 7 bases match TRBD1. The CDR3 runs 14 residues. J lost 3 bases, V lost 5 bases, and 7 bases had no gene match. Germline loops: CDR1 SGHNT, CDR2 YENEEA. CDR3 bases: TGTGCCAGCAGCCCTCAAACAGGGGACTACGAGCAGTACTTC. As protein: CASSPQTGDYEQYF.